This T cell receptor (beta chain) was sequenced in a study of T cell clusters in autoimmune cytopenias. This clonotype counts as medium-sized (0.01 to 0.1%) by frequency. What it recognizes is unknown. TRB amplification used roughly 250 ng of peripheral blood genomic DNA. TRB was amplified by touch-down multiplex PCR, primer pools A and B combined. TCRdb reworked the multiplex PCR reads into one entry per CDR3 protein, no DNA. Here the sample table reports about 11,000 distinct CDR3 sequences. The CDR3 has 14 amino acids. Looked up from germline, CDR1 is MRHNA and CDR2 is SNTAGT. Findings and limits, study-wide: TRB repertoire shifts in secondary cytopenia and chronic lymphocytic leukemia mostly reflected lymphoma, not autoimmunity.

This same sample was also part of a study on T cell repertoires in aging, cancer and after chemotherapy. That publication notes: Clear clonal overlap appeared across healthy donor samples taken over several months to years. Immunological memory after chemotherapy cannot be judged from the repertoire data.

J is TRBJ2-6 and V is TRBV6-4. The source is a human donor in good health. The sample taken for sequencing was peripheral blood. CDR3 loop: CASSDNSGANVLTF.